This TCR beta chain was identified in a study of cytomegalovirus exposure and HLA in healthy donors. As concerns this clone: The sample has other DNA sequences that encode this CDR3 too.

60 Vbeta and 13 Jbeta primers were used in PCR. The assay was immunoSEQ multiplex PCR, and TCRdb's table has in-frame clones only and misses some. This sample's table has 150,000 to 200,000 clones. This CDR3 comprises 16 residues. Between the trimmed V and J ends, which lost 4 bases and 5 bases, there was a span of 20 bases. Germline CDR1 and CDR2: MDHEN and SYDVKM. This chain connects TRBV28 to TRBJ1-1; TRBD1 might be the D (6 bases). The sequence came from a man aged 30 to 45 in good health and CMV-seronegative. The sequenced sample consisted of PBMCs. CDR3 coding DNA: TGTGCCAGCAGTTCAGGGGTATCCGAGATGTGGACTGAAGCTTTCTTT. Its protein is CASSSGVSEMWTEAFF.